Given below is one T cell receptor (beta chain) in context. The assay was immunoSEQ multiplex PCR, and TCRdb's table has in-frame clones only and misses some. The sample records tens of thousands of clones, approximately 84% being singletons. The sample is drawn from a study of control samples from healthy donors and cancer patients. Trimming shortened V by 2 bases and J by 1 base, and 11 bases separated the two germline ends. CDR1 and CDR2 from the germline V gene are KGHSH and LQKENI. This CDR3 is 15 amino acids long. Sequencing was done on a sample of PBMCs. The chain has TRBV18 and TRBJ1-1; no definite D call. This sequence originates from a man aged 70 or older with lung cancer. CDR3 sequence reads: CASSPGPAPNTEAFF. The CDR3 DNA is TGTGCCAGCTCACCAGGGCCAGCCCCGAACACTGAAGCTTTCTTT.